This entry lists 29 T cell receptor beta chains sequenced from one sample in a study of T cell responses to AZD1222 COVID-19 vaccine. Libraries were prepared by immunoSEQ multiplex PCR; TCRdb keeps only in-frame clonotypes and omits some of them. In the table there are 98,000 or so clones, approximately 88% of which are singletons. The sample consisted of peripheral blood, taken on day 0 of AZD1222 vaccination. These receptors were taken from an adult in good health.

The rearrangement links TRBV19 to TRBJ1-2; D perhaps matches TRBD1 (5 bases). In germline, CDR1 is LNHDA, CDR2 SQIVND (reference sequence). The CDR3 contains 15 residues. Trimming stripped 6 bases from V and 11 bases from J, with 25 bases between. The CDR3 reads CASRQEWAQDMRYTF. CDR3 bases: TGTGCCAGTAGACAGGAGTGGGCCCAGGATATGCGGTACACCTTC.

The gene calls are TRBV4-3 and TRBJ1-2; D gene ambiguous. The CDR3 is made up of 17 amino acids. V lost 0 bases to trimming and J lost 0 bases, with 14 bases between them. Per the germline V gene, CDR1 is LGHNA and CDR2 is YSLEER. The CDR3 loop is CASSQELFVSANYGYTF. CDR3 sequence (DNA): TGCGCCAGCAGCCAAGAATTATTCGTGTCAGCTAACTATGGCTACACCTTC.

The V gene is TRBV15, the J gene TRBJ1-1; a possible D gene is TRBD1 (5 bases). The CDR3 is 14 residues long. CDR1 and CDR2 from the germline V gene are LNHNV and YYDKDF (reference sequence). Trimming left V 3 bases short and J 0 bases short, with 8 bases between. The CDR3 region is CATSRGGVNTEAFF. CDR3 bases: TGTGCCACCAGCAGGGGAGGGGTGAACACTGAAGCTTTCTTT.

The J gene is TRBJ2-5, the V gene TRBV5-4, with D possibly being TRBD1 or TRBD2 (5 bases each). From germline, CDR1 is SGHNT and CDR2 YYREEE (reference sequence). The CDR3 is 14 amino acids. The ends were cut back, 0 bases at V and 5 bases at J, with 11 bases in the middle. The CDR3 DNA follows: TGTGCCAGCAGCTTGGGTGGGGGTCGTGAGACCCAGTACTTC. It specifies CASSLGGGRETQYF.

The V call is TRBV7-9, the J call TRBJ2-7; no clear D gene. V lost 1 base and J 3 bases, leaving 7 bases between the germline ends. Per germline, CDR1 SEHNR and CDR2 FQNEAQ (reference sequence). The CDR3 runs to 13 residues. Here the CDR3 reads CASSLGVGYEQYF. The DNA of the CDR3 is TGTGCCAGCAGCTTAGGTGTAGGCTACGAGCAGTACTTC.

The chain recombines TRBV6-5 with TRBJ2-2; no reliable D call. Germline CDR1 is MNHEY and CDR2 is SVGAGI. V dropped 5 bases and J dropped 1 base, with 5 bases sitting between them. This CDR3 is 13 amino acids long. The CDR3 spells CASSNRNTGELFF. The CDR3 DNA is TGTGCCAGCAGTAACAGGAACACCGGGGAGCTGTTTTTT.

The chain uses TRBV5-1 and TRBJ1-6; 12 bases match TRBD1. The CDR3 consists of 16 residues. Losses at the gene ends were 0 bases for V and 9 bases for J; bases not matched to a gene: 4. Germline loops: CDR1 SGHRS, CDR2 YFSETQ. The CDR3 coding sequence is TGCGCCAGCAGCTTGGCAGGGGGACAGGGGGCTTCACCCCTCCACTTT. It specifies CASSLAGGQGASPLHF.

The chain employs TRBV6-5 and TRBJ1-6, with D possibly matching TRBD1 (5 bases). The CDR3 has 15 residues. The germline V gene encodes CDR1 MNHEY and CDR2 SVGAGI. V was shortened by 2 bases and J by 7 bases, with 12 bases between the two germline ends. CDR3 sequence: CASSYSRGQNSPLHF. The CDR3, as DNA: TGTGCCAGCAGTTACAGCCGGGGCCAGAATTCACCCCTCCACTTT.

With regard to this clone: This CDR3 is also generated by other DNA sequences in the sample. The chain is built from TRBV18 and TRBJ1-1, with D uncertain. The CDR3 runs 13 residues. CDR1 and CDR2 from the germline V gene are KGHSH and LQKENI. Trimming stripped 2 bases from V and 0 bases from J, with 4 bases between. The CDR3 nucleotides read TGTGCCAGCTCACCAGGGATGAACACTGAAGCTTTCTTT. It translates to CASSPGMNTEAFF.

The chain combines TRBV7-9 with TRBJ1-4; D is possibly TRBD1 (6 bases). The V and J ends lost 1 base and 5 bases respectively, with 11 bases between them. CDR1 and CDR2 from the germline V gene are SEHNR and FQNEAQ (reference sequence). The CDR3 spans 15 residues. The chain's CDR3 is CASSLGTAPNEKLFF. The CDR3 region has the DNA TGTGCCAGCAGCTTAGGGACAGCCCCCAATGAAAAACTGTTTTTT.

V gene TRBV7-9 combines with J gene TRBJ2-7; weak D call: TRBD1 (5 bases). From germline, CDR1 is SEHNR and CDR2 FQNEAQ (reference sequence). V gave up 5 bases and J gave up 3 bases, with 11 bases separating them. This CDR3 region has 13 residues. The CDR3 nucleotides read TGTGCCAGCAGCGCCAGACAGAACTACGAGCAGTACTTC. Translating it yields CASSARQNYEQYF.

This clone was seen once. The chain is built from TRBV6-2 or TRBV6-3 and TRBJ1-1, with D hard to call. The CDR3 contains 15 residues. Germline loops: CDR1 MNHEY, CDR2 SVGEGT. Trimming removed 6 bases at V and 6 bases at J, with 20 bases between. The CDR3 bases are TGTGCCAGCAGCGACGGGTGGACTTCCCACCCTGAAGCTTTCTTT. Translation gives CASSDGWTSHPEAFF.

The chain is built from TRBV7-9 and TRBJ1-1, with D possibly TRBD1 on 5 matching bases. The germline gives CDR1 SEHNR, CDR2 FQNEAQ (reference sequence). Trimming left V 5 bases short and J 0 bases short, with 19 bases between. This CDR3 region has 17 residues. The CDR3 DNA sequence: TGTGCCAGCAGCCTATCGCGGGGGAGCGGGATGAACACTGAAGCTTTCTTT. Its translation: CASSLSRGSGMNTEAFF.

This clone turned up a few times. This chain links TRBV28 with TRBJ1-2; TRBD1 aligns across 8 bases. The junction had 5 bases not matched to a gene; V was cut back by 8 bases and J by 9 bases. The CDR3 is 11 amino acids. Germline assignment: CDR1 MDHEN and CDR2 SYDVKM. The CDR3 coding sequence is TGTGCCAGCCGTCGACAGGGGAGCTACACCTTC. Residues: CASRRQGSYTF.

The gene calls are TRBV7-2 and TRBJ1-3; the D is unclear. Germline V lookup: CDR1 SGHTA, CDR2 FQGNSA. The V end lost 4 bases, the J end lost 3 bases, and 4 bases lay between the germline ends. The CDR3 is 12 amino acids. The CDR3 DNA reads TGTGCCAGCAGCTCGAATGGAAACACCATATATTTT. This sequence encodes CASSSNGNTIYF.

The chain uses TRBV10-1 and TRBJ2-2; 8 bases match TRBD2. V dropped 7 bases and J dropped 4; count of bases not matched to a gene: 2. The CDR3 contains 13 residues. Looked up from germline, CDR1 is WNHNN and CDR2 is SYGVQD (reference sequence). In nucleotides, the CDR3 is TGCGCCAGCATGCTAGCGGGCACCGGGGAGCTGTTTTTT. Its translation is CASMLAGTGELFF.

The chain uses TRBV5-6 and TRBJ1-6; D is unclear. Trimming pared 2 bases from V and 7 bases from J, leaving 7 bases between. Germline values: CDR1 SGHDT, CDR2 YYEEEE. The CDR3 sequence is 13 residues long. The CDR3 region is CASSLGLNSPLHF. DNA of the CDR3: TGTGCCAGCAGCTTAGGACTAAATTCACCCCTCCACTTT.

The chain combines TRBV2 with TRBJ1-5; D is possibly TRBD1 (5 bases). Trimming stripped 11 bases from V and 4 bases from J, with 18 bases between. The CDR3 loop spans 14 amino acids. The germline gives CDR1 SNHLY, CDR2 FYNNEI. The CDR3 is CAGGQAGGNQPQHF. The DNA of the CDR3 is TGTGCCGGTGGTCAGGCTGGGGGAAATCAGCCCCAGCATTTT.

V gene TRBV6-5 combines with J gene TRBJ1-6; 10 bases map to TRBD1. The CDR3 spans 15 residues. V was pared by 10 bases and J by 7 bases, with 10 bases of the junction left unmatched. CDR1 is MNHEY, CDR2 SVGAGI, per germline. In nucleotides, the CDR3 is TGTGCCACCTGTAGTAGGGACAGGGGAAATTCACCCCTCCACTTT. This codes for CATCSRDRGNSPLHF.

V and J are TRBV29-1 and TRBJ2-3; 12 bases map to TRBD2. Germline trimming cut 4 bases from V and 1 base from J; bases unmatched to any gene: 3. This CDR3 spans 15 amino acids. Per the germline V gene, CDR1 is SQVTM and CDR2 is ANQGSEA. CDR3 amino acids: CSVGTSGIRTDTQYF. CDR3 nucleotides: TGCAGCGTTGGGACTAGCGGGATCCGCACAGATACGCAGTATTTT.

This chain joins TRBV6-2 or TRBV6-3 and TRBJ1-5; D is uncertain. Trimming cost V 6 bases and J 5 bases, with 11 bases left between them. Germline-derived CDR1 and CDR2 are MNHEY and SVGEGT. The CDR3 is 13 amino acids. CDR3 bases: TGTGCCAGCAGGCCTCGCGGCGATCAGCCCCAGCATTTT. This gives the protein CASRPRGDQPQHF.

This chain joins TRBV24-1 and TRBJ2-5; D remains ambiguous. Germline assignment: CDR1 KGHDR and CDR2 SFDVKD. V was trimmed by 1 base and J by 1 base, leaving 12 bases between them. CDR3 length: 16 amino acids. CDR3 coding DNA: TGTGCCACCAGTGATTTTTCGTCGGTAGCCCAAGAGACCCAGTACTTC. This translates into CATSDFSSVAQETQYF.

The J gene is TRBJ1-1, the V gene TRBV18; tentative D call: TRBD1 (5 bases). There are 13 residues in the CDR3. V lost 4 bases, J lost 1 base, and 7 bases lay in between. Germline assignment: CDR1 KGHSH and CDR2 LQKENI. The CDR3 is CASSQGTNTEAFF. DNA for the CDR3: TGTGCCAGCTCACAGGGGACGAACACTGAAGCTTTCTTT. The full variable domain, with the rest looked up from reference TRBV18 and TRBJ1-1, is NAGVMQNPRHLVRRRGQEARLRCSPMKGHSHVYWYRQLPEEGLKFMVYLQKENIIDESGMPKERFSAEFPKEGPSILRIQQVVRGDSAAYFCASSQGTNTEAFFGQGTRLTVV.

The chain uses TRBV5-5 and TRBJ1-6; unclear D gene. V was cut by 1 base and J by 7 bases, with 12 bases left in between. Germline assignment: CDR1 SGHKS and CDR2 YYEKEE (reference sequence). The length of the CDR3 is 15 residues. The CDR3 loop reads CASSLWAPENSPLHF. CDR3 DNA sequence: TGTGCCAGCAGCTTGTGGGCACCCGAGAATTCACCCCTCCACTTT.

In this sample, this clone turned up once. The chain combines TRBV6-5 with TRBJ1-1; perhaps TRBD1 as D (5 bases). The length of the CDR3 is 15 residues. CDR1 and CDR2 from the germline V gene are MNHEY and SVGAGI. The ends were cut back, 7 bases at V and 0 bases at J, with 15 bases in the middle. CDR3 region: CASTFRGSLNTEAFF. As DNA, the CDR3 is TGTGCCAGCACCTTTCGGGGGTCCTTGAACACTGAAGCTTTCTTT.

The V call is TRBV7-8, the J call TRBJ2-3, with a possible D match to TRBD2 (5 bases). The CDR3 spans 15 residues. Germline CDR1 SGHVS, CDR2 FQNEAQ. V lost 1 base, J lost 3 bases, and 11 bases lay in between. CDR3 sequence (DNA): TGTGCCAGCAGCTTAGTTCCGGGGAGAACAGATACGCAGTATTTT. This encodes CASSLVPGRTDTQYF. Drawing the rest from reference TRBV7-8 and TRBJ2-3, the complete variable domain is GAGVSQSPRYKVAKRGQDVALRCDPISGHVSLFWYQQALGQGPEFLTYFQNEAQLDKSGLPSDRFFAERPEGSVSTLKIQRTQQEDSAVYLCASSLVPGRTDTQYFGPGTRLTVL.

This clone has just one count. This chain's CDR3 is CAISEWQATNEKLFF. As DNA, the CDR3 is TGTGCCATCAGTGAGTGGCAGGCCACTAATGAAAAACTGTTTTTT. The rearrangement joins TRBV10-3 to TRBJ1-4; D is uncertain. The CDR3 consists of 15 residues. V was cut by 1 base and J by 2 bases, with 8 bases left in between. Germline CDR1 ENHRY, CDR2 SYGVKD.

The CDR3 here is CASSPGSGRFNGYTF. The CDR3 DNA reads TGTGCCAGCAGCCCCGGGAGCGGGAGGTTTAATGGCTACACCTTC. This sequence joins TRBV5-4 and TRBJ1-2; D is unclear. CDR3 size: 15 residues. Germline loops: CDR1 SGHNT, CDR2 YYREEE (reference sequence). Between the trimmed V and J ends, which lost 4 bases and 6 bases, there was a span of 19 bases. Full variable domain (rest looked up from reference TRBV5-4 and TRBJ1-2): ETGVTQSPTHLIKTRGQQVTLRCSSQSGHNTVSWYQQALGQGPQFIFQYYREEENGRGNFPPRFSGLQFPNYSSELNVNALELDDSALYLCASSPGSGRFNGYTFGSGTRLTVV.

The genes are TRBV5-4 and TRBJ2-6; D remains ambiguous. The CDR3 is 17 amino acids. Looked up from germline, CDR1 is SGHNT and CDR2 is YYREEE (reference sequence). Deletions cut 3 bases from V and 2 bases from J, with 15 bases between. CDR3 sequence (DNA): TGTGCCAGCAGCTCGGTCAGGTACGGTGCTGGGGCCAACGTCCTGACTTTC. It translates to CASSSVRYGAGANVLTF.